Following are 8 T cell receptor beta chains from one sample sequenced in a study of T cell changes during pregnancy in multiple sclerosis. Here immunoSEQ multiplex PCR was the method, and the copy in TCRdb shows in-frame clones only, minus some. The sample consists of about 100,000 clones, approximately 92% of them appearing once. The sequences come from peripheral blood, collected after pregnancy. All receptors derive from a female donor with multiple sclerosis, enrolled in a pregnancy study.

The chain couples TRBV7-2 to TRBJ2-7; maybe TRBD1 (6 bases). Germline-derived CDR1 and CDR2 are SGHTA and FQGNSA. The V gene lost 5 bases and the J gene lost 6 bases, with 11 bases spanning the gap. The CDR3 is 12 residues long. CDR3 in amino acids: CASSHVRGEQYF. CDR3 DNA sequence: TGTGCCAGCAGCCACGTCAGGGGCGAGCAGTACTTC.

The chain carries TRBV6-1 and TRBJ2-2; D is perhaps TRBD2 (5 bases). The V gene lost 6 bases and the J gene lost 6 bases, with 14 bases spanning the gap. In germline, CDR1 is MNHNS, CDR2 SASEGT. The CDR3 extends over 14 amino acids. This chain's CDR3 is CASRAALGPGELFF. The CDR3 DNA reads as TGTGCCAGCAGAGCGGCCTTAGGGCCCGGGGAGCTGTTTTTT.

V and J are TRBV7-6 and TRBJ1-6; 9 bases align to TRBD1. CDR3 length equals 16 residues. The V gene's germline CDR1 is SGHVS and CDR2 FNYEAQ. V gave up 3 bases and J gave up 9 bases; unmatched junction bases: 9. The CDR3 is CASSLDVQGAFSPLHF. In nucleotides, the CDR3 is TGTGCCAGCAGCTTGGACGTACAGGGGGCATTTTCACCCCTCCACTTT.

The chain combines TRBV28 with TRBJ1-5; tentatively, D is TRBD1 (5 bases). CDR1 MDHEN and CDR2 SYDVKM come from the germline V gene. CDR3 length: 14 amino acids. The germline V and J ends were trimmed by 5 bases and 4 bases, with 12 bases remaining between them. The CDR3 nucleotides read TGTGCCAGCAGTCACGACAGTTTTAATCAGCCCCAGCATTTT. It encodes CASSHDSFNQPQHF.

This chain links TRBV5-1 with TRBJ2-2, with 7 bases matching TRBD1. Per the germline V gene, CDR1 is SGHRS and CDR2 is YFSETQ. The CDR3 length is 17 residues. V trimming: 0 bases; J trimming: 2 bases; junction bases outside the gene matches: 7. CDR3 in DNA: TGCGCCAGCAGCTTGGAACCTACAGGGGTAAACACCGGGGAGCTGTTTTTT. Translated, it gives CASSLEPTGVNTGELFF.

This sequence joins TRBV7-3 and TRBJ2-1, with TRBD1 matching 11 bases. CDR1 and CDR2 from the germline V gene are SGHTA and FQGTGA. Losses at the gene ends were 5 bases for V and 5 bases for J; bases not matched to a gene: 5. This CDR3 is 15 amino acids long. This CDR3 reads CASSLDRGLHNEQFF. DNA for the CDR3: TGTGCCAGCAGCCTGGACAGGGGGCTGCACAATGAGCAGTTCTTC. The entire variable domain, with the rest obtained from reference TRBV7-3 and TRBJ2-1, is as follows: GAGVSQTPSNKVTEKGKYVELRCDPISGHTALYWYRQSLGQGPEFLIYFQGTGAADDSGLPNDRFFAVRPEGSVSTLKIQRTERGDSAVYLCASSLDRGLHNEQFFGPGTRLTVL.

The chain employs TRBV19 and TRBJ1-1, with D perhaps matching TRBD1 (5 bases). The V gene's germline CDR1 is LNHDA and CDR2 SQIVND (reference sequence). V dropped 1 base and J dropped 7 bases, with 10 bases sitting between them. The CDR3 is made up of 13 amino acids. The chain's CDR3 is CASSIVLGLEAFF. The DNA for the CDR3 is TGTGCCAGTAGTATAGTACTGGGGCTTGAAGCTTTCTTT.

V usage is TRBV29-1 and J usage is TRBJ2-5, with 7 bases matching TRBD2. The V gene end was trimmed by 4 bases and the J gene end by 5 bases; junction bases not matched to a gene: 7. CDR1 SQVTM and CDR2 ANQGSEA come from the germline V gene. The CDR3 runs 13 residues. CDR3 sequence reads: CSVARTSPETQYF. The CDR3 bases are TGCAGCGTTGCACGGACTAGTCCCGAGACCCAGTACTTC.